The present T cell receptor beta chain was sequenced within a study of cytomegalovirus exposure and HLA in healthy donors. Whole-study results and caveats: In an earlier analysis, productive rearrangement rates for most beta V segments clustered near 87% or 30%. Analysis performed later found over 15,000 TCR beta sequences associated with HLA alleles at 0.05 false discovery rate. In a later analysis, CMV-associated beta chains were mostly HLA-associated, it appeared.

A remark on this clone: Its antigen is not known.

V was clipped by 4 bases and J by 4 bases, with 17 bases between them. This CDR3 contains 15 residues. Germline CDR1 reads SGHRS; CDR2 reads YFSETQ. 60 Vbeta and 13 Jbeta primers were used in PCR. Data came from immunoSEQ multiplex PCR; TCRdb stores just in-frame clones and leaves some out. The repertoire table contains about 74,000 clones. Source material: PBMCs. The sequence was obtained from a female donor in good health and CMV-seropositive. The gene calls are TRBV5-1 and TRBJ1-1; a weak D match, TRBD1 (6 bases). The CDR3 region is CASSPKTGVGTEAFF. In DNA, the CDR3 is TGCGCCAGCAGCCCCAAGACAGGCGTAGGCACTGAAGCTTTCTTT.